This T cell receptor delta chain was recorded in a study of gamma-delta chains in newborns, infants, children. In the study overall: Microbial exposure reportedly drives polyclonal innate γδ T cell expansion after birth.

This clone was seen a few times. TCRdb shows a much larger clone's protein in place of this DNA's translation, and the two differ at residue 12, likely through a read error; the protein shown is translated from the DNA. The CDR3 has 18 residues. Looked up from germline, CDR1 is GEAIGNYY and CDR2 is EKD. TCRdb redid the clone calls on the reads with CATT. The sample lists 5,600 or so delta-chain clones, roughly 1.9% occurring once. The chain recombines TRDV2 with TRDJ3, with a possible D match to TRDD3 (6 bases). The sequenced sample consisted of blood. The clonotype was recovered from a child who was a newborn, infant or young child, either healthy, febrile or measles-vaccinated (not recorded which). In DNA, the CDR3 is TGTGCCTGTGACAAACTTACTGGGAAAGCCTGGGGCACCCGACAGATGTTTTTC. Residues: CACDKLTGKAWGTRQMFF.